A single TCR beta chain is shown here with its context. This CDR3 is 14 amino acids long. Germline V gives CDR1 MNHEY, CDR2 SVGAGI. The ends were cut back, 6 bases at V and 2 bases at J, with 14 bases in the middle. This entry belongs to a study of blood T cell repertoires in COVID-19. Study-level information: Sites in the United States, Italy and Spain provided acute and convalescent COVID-19 samples. PBMCs, B-cell-depleted T cells, or T cells were the source of the cDNA or gDNA that made up the material.

Per the authors' pipeline: Amplified reference gene primers provided the basis for estimating nucleated cell counts. This table comes from immunoSEQ multiplex PCR, and its TCRdb copy is limited to in-frame clones, with some not included. V, J and clone size derive from that table, while D and trimming were established from the DNA sequence. The sample records just over 650,000 clones, over 80% being singletons. Sequencing used peripheral blood. This sequence was found in a woman between 18 and 30 years old with acute or convalescent COVID-19. The chain uses TRBV6-5 and TRBJ2-7; D gene unclear. DNA for the CDR3: TGTGCCAGCAGACTAAACGTGTTTACCTACGAGCAGTACTTC. It encodes CASRLNVFTYEQYF.